Sequencing of this T cell receptor (beta chain) was carried out in a study of Ad26.COV2.S vaccination and SARS-CoV-2 variants. Study information: By the intramuscular route, Ad26.COV2.S was given once, or twice 56 days apart. Broader study findings: From the TCR breadth and depth analyses, total T cell responses may have been underestimated. Marked by substantial breadth, spike-specific CD8+ and CD4+ T cell responses were reportedly seen after vaccination.

Sequencing was performed with immunoSEQ multiplex PCR; in TCRdb, only in-frame clones are kept and a portion is missing. Of almost 400,000 clones detected, about 88% appear once; the ten largest clones hold around 2%. Documented treatment: about 20 received Ad26.COV2.S at low or high dose, single or two shots; about 5 received placebo; per-sample allocation not given. The samples were gathered on day 63 after the first injection of vaccine or placebo. Adults aged 18-55 years in Boston included the donor. With respect to this clone: Its matching antigen is unknown.

The receptor was derived from a person between 18 and 59 years old who received the Ad26.COV2.S COVID-19 vaccine or a placebo. Sequenced here: peripheral blood, sampled in a trial of Ad26.COV2.S vaccine versus placebo.

The CDR3 DNA follows: TGTGCCAGCAGCCTCTTGGATTCCTACAATGAGCAGTTCTTC. This sequence encodes CASSLLDSYNEQFF. This rearrangement joins TRBV7-9 to TRBJ2-1; no clear D. Trimming removed 5 bases from V and 1 base from J, with 9 bases in between. CDR3 length equals 14 residues. Germline assignment: CDR1 SEHNR and CDR2 FQNEAQ (reference sequence).